This T cell receptor beta chain was sequenced in a study of blood T cells in healthy people across ages. Broader study findings: Both naive CD4+ cell counts and diversity were greater in long-lived donors than in aged donors.

Primers used in a second PCR of roughly 6 to 11 cycles were a sample-barcoded 5' primer and a J-beta primer mix. Tags on each cDNA molecule came from a template-switch adaptor with 12 random nucleotides. TCRdb called the 5' RACE reads again in MiXCR, with one record for every CDR3 protein. This repertoire shows around 800,000 distinct CDR3 sequences, roughly 50% found once; its top ten account for about two fifths. Remarks on this clonotype: Its antigen is currently unknown.

Donors ranged from about 6 to 90 years old and were healthy Caucasians in Russia. Every sample yielded at least 6.5 million isolated PBMCs. This CDR3 is built from 16 residues. Sequencing used blood. The chain couples TRBV21-1 to TRBJ1-1; the table's D call, TRBD1, was not checked against the DNA. TRBV21-1 is marked as a pseudogene. This receptor was taken from an elderly man in good health. DNA for the CDR3: TGTGCCAGCGGCGTAGGTTACCCGGGGGTTGCAACTGAAGCTTTCTTT. It codes for CASGVGYPGVATEAFF.